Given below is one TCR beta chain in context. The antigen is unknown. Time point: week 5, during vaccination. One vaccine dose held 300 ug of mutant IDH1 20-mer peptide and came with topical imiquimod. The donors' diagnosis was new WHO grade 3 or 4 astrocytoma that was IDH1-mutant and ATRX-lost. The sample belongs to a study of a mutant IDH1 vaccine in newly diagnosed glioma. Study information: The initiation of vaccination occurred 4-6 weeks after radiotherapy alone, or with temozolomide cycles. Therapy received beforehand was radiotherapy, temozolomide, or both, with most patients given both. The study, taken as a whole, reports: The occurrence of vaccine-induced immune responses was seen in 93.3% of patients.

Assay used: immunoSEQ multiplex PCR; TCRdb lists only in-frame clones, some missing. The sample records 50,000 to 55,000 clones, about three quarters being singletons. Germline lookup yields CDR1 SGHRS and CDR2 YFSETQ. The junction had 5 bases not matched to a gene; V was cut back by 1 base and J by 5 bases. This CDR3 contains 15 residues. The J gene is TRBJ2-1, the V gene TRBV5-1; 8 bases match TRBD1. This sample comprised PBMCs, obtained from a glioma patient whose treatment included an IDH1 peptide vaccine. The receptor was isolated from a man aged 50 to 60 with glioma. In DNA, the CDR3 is TGCGCCAGCAGCTTGTACCAGGGGGCTAACAATGAGCAGTTCTTC. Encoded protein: CASSLYQGANNEQFF. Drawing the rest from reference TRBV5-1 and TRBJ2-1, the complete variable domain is KAGVTQTPRYLIKTRGQQVTLSCSPISGHRSVSWYQQTPGQGLQFLFEYFSETQRNKGNFPGRFSGRQFSNSRSEMNVSTLELGDSALYLCASSLYQGANNEQFFGPGTRLTVL.